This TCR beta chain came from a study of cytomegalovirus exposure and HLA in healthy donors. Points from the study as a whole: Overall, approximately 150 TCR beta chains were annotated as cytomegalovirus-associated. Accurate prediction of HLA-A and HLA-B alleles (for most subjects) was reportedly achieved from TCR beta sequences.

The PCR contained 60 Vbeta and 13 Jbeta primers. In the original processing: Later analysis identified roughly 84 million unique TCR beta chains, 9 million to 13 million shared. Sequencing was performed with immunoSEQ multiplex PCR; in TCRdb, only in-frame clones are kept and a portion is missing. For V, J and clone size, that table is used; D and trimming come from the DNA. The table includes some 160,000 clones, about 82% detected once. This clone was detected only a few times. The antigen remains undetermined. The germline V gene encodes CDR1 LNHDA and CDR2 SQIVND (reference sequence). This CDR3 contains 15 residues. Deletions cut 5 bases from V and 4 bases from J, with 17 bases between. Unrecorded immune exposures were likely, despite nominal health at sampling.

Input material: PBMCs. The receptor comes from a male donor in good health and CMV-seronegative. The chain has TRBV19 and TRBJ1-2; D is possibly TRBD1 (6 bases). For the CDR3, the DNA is TGTGCCAGTAGTGGGGGGGCAGGTTGGAGCTATGGCTACACCTTC. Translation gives CASSGGAGWSYGYTF.